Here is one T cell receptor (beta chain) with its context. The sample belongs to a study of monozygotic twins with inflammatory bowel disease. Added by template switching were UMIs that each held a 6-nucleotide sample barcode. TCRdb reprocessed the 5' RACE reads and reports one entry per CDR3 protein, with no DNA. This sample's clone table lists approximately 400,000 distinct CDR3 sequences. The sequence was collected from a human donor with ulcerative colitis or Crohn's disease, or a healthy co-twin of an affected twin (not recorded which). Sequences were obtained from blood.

The CDR3: CAWSWSSLDEQYF. The rearrangement uses TRBV30 and TRBJ2-7; the TCRdb call, TRBD2, lacks DNA for checking. This CDR3 is 13 amino acids long. Germline lookup yields CDR1 GTSNPN and CDR2 SVGIG (reference sequence).